A single sample gave rise to the 30 T cell receptor beta chains below, sequenced in a study of blood T cell repertoires in COVID-19. Some clones are missing from TCRdb's copy, which holds only in-frame ones; the method was immunoSEQ multiplex PCR. The sample records about 110,000 clones, 76% being singletons. Input material: peripheral blood. The receptor set was obtained from a woman older than 75 with acute or convalescent COVID-19.

V is TRBV30 and J is TRBJ2-1, with TRBD1 matching 10 bases. The CDR3 totals 15 residues. Germline loops: CDR1 GTSNPN, CDR2 SVGIG (reference sequence). V trimming: 4 bases; J trimming: 7 bases; junction bases outside the gene matches: 10. This chain's CDR3 is CAWISPGQGINEQFF. The CDR3 DNA follows: TGTGCCTGGATCTCCCCGGGACAGGGGATAAATGAGCAGTTCTTC.

The rearrangement links TRBV5-1 to TRBJ1-2; no clear D gene. V dropped 0 bases and J dropped 3 bases, with 6 bases sitting between them. The V gene's germline CDR1 is SGHRS and CDR2 YFSETQ. This CDR3 is 13 amino acids long. CDR3 nucleotide sequence: TGCGCCAGCAGCTTGGGCCAGTACTATGGCTACACCTTC. Residues: CASSLGQYYGYTF.

The CDR3 DNA reads as TGTGCCAGCAGCTTGGGTGGGGCGTTGGCTACTAATGAAAAACTGTTTTTT. It is translated as CASSLGGALATNEKLFF. The rearrangement joins TRBV5-4 to TRBJ1-4, with D tentatively TRBD1 (5 bases). The CDR3 has 17 residues. In germline, CDR1 is SGHNT, CDR2 YYREEE (reference sequence). V lost 0 bases, J lost 2 bases, and 14 bases lay in between. The whole variable domain, filled in from reference TRBV5-4 and TRBJ1-4, reads ETGVTQSPTHLIKTRGQQVTLRCSSQSGHNTVSWYQQALGQGPQFIFQYYREEENGRGNFPPRFSGLQFPNYSSELNVNALELDDSALYLCASSLGGALATNEKLFFGSGTQLSVL.

This CDR3 reads CAWSVLSNEQFF. CDR3 sequence (DNA): TGTGCCTGGAGTGTACTTTCCAATGAGCAGTTCTTC. This chain connects TRBV30 to TRBJ2-1, with D unresolved. Trimming pared 0 bases from V and 6 bases from J, leaving 6 bases between. The CDR3 extends over 12 amino acids. Looked up from germline, CDR1 is GTSNPN and CDR2 is SVGIG (reference sequence).

This clone was found once. The chain couples TRBV9 to TRBJ2-1, with D possibly matching TRBD1 (6 bases). The CDR3 extends over 15 amino acids. The V and J ends lost 2 bases and 3 bases respectively, with 12 bases between them. CDR1 SGDLS and CDR2 YYNGEE come from the germline V gene. CDR3: CASSVGQGNYNEQFF. CDR3 coding DNA: TGTGCCAGCAGCGTGGGACAAGGAAACTACAATGAGCAGTTCTTC.

The genes are TRBV5-5 and TRBJ2-2; D call uncertain. The germline CDR1 and CDR2 sequences are SGHKS and YYEKEE (reference sequence). V gave up 6 bases and J gave up 5 bases, with 5 bases separating them. The CDR3 is 11 amino acids. The CDR3 DNA reads TGTGCCAGCACTCTTACCGGGGAGCTGTTTTTT. Its protein product is CASTLTGELFF.

V usage is TRBV7-3 and J usage is TRBJ1-1, with 7 bases that match TRBD1. The CDR3 covers 14 residues. Losses at the gene ends were 6 bases for V and 4 bases for J; bases not matched to a gene: 8. The germline V gene has CDR1 SGHTA and CDR2 FQGTGA. The CDR3 protein is CASSRDRESTEAFF. DNA for the CDR3: TGTGCCAGCAGTAGGGACAGAGAAAGCACTGAAGCTTTCTTT.

The J gene is TRBJ1-5, the V gene TRBV3-1 (or the pseudogene TRBV3-2), with 8 bases matching TRBD1. The junction had 1 base not matched to a gene; V was cut back by 4 bases and J by 2 bases. Germline V gene lookup returns CDR1 LGHDT and CDR2 YNNKEL (reference sequence). The CDR3 is 14 residues long. CDR3 DNA: TGTGCCAGCAGCCTACAGGGGGGCAATCAGCCCCAGCATTTT. Protein product: CASSLQGGNQPQHF.

V is TRBV24-1 and J is TRBJ2-3, with 9 bases matching TRBD2. Germline trimming cut 4 bases from V and 5 bases from J; bases unmatched to any gene: 9. The CDR3 runs to 16 residues. CDR1 is KGHDR and CDR2 is SFDVKD in the germline V gene. In DNA form, the CDR3 reads TGTGCCACCAGTGACCGTAGCGGGAGTAGGAGAGATACGCAGTATTTT. Translated, it gives CATSDRSGSRRDTQYF.

In this sample, this clone turned up a few times. J is TRBJ1-2 and V is TRBV6-5; the D gene is possibly TRBD1 (5 bases). The CDR3 contains 13 residues. Deletions cut 7 bases from V and 5 bases from J, with 14 bases between. Germline CDR1 MNHEY, CDR2 SVGAGI. CDR3 nucleotide sequence: TGTGCCAGCATGGGTGGCAGGGTTTATGGCTACACCTTC. This translates into CASMGGRVYGYTF.

In this sample, this clone turned up once. This chain links TRBV5-4 with TRBJ2-5; 12 bases are shared with TRBD2. The germline gives CDR1 SGHNT, CDR2 YYREEE (reference sequence). The CDR3 totals 16 residues. V shed 0 bases, J shed 6 bases, and the junction held 6 bases outside the gene matches. The CDR3 spells CASSLGTSGGLQTQYF. For the CDR3, the DNA is TGTGCCAGCAGCTTGGGTACTAGCGGGGGGCTCCAGACCCAGTACTTC.

This sequence joins TRBV7-2 and TRBJ1-6; tentative D call: TRBD1 (6 bases). In germline, CDR1 is SGHTA, CDR2 FQGNSA. CDR3 length: 16 residues. V was pared by 4 bases and J by 5 bases, with 15 bases between. The CDR3 sequence: CASSSQGPINNSPLHF. CDR3 DNA: TGTGCCAGCAGCTCCCAGGGGCCCATAAATAATTCACCCCTCCACTTT.

There are a few counts of this clone. Other DNA sequences in this specimen translate into the identical CDR3. This chain joins TRBV3-1 (or the pseudogene TRBV3-2) and TRBJ2-7; D perhaps matches TRBD1 (5 bases). V was trimmed by 1 base and J by 3 bases, leaving 10 bases between them. The CDR3 spans 14 residues. CDR1 is LGHDT, CDR2 YNNKEL, per germline (reference sequence). The CDR3 nucleotides read TGTGCCAGCAGCCAAGGCACAGGAGTCTACGAGCAGTACTTC. Encoded protein: CASSQGTGVYEQYF.

The V gene is TRBV6-6, the J gene TRBJ1-5, with D possibly being TRBD1 (6 bases). Germline CDR1 reads MNHNY; CDR2 reads SVGAGI (reference sequence). Trimming took off 2 bases at V and 7 bases at J, with 18 bases between the two ends. The CDR3 has 16 amino acids. In DNA, the CDR3 is TGTGCCAGCAGTTACGATACAGGGTCGATTCTCCAGCCCCAGCATTTT. Its translation is CASSYDTGSILQPQHF.

The chain is built from TRBV3-1 (or the pseudogene TRBV3-2) and TRBJ1-5; D remains unclear. The germline V gene encodes CDR1 LGHDT and CDR2 YNNKEL (reference sequence). V gave up 2 bases and J gave up 3 bases, with 11 bases separating them. The CDR3 length is 15 residues. The CDR3 protein is CASSQYSNANQPQHF. Written as DNA, the CDR3 is TGTGCCAGCAGCCAATATAGTAACGCCAATCAGCCCCAGCATTTT.

The chain uses TRBV5-1 and TRBJ2-7, with a weak D call TRBD2 (6 bases). V was shortened by 4 bases and J by 5 bases, with 13 bases between the two germline ends. There are 13 residues in the CDR3. Germline V gene data show CDR1 as SGHRS and CDR2 as YFSETQ. The CDR3 sequence is CASSPGTSNEQYF. DNA of the CDR3: TGCGCCAGCAGCCCCGGGACTTCCAACGAGCAGTACTTC.

The chain employs TRBV11-2 and TRBJ2-2; no definite D call. V was shortened by 5 bases and J by 7 bases, with 8 bases between the two germline ends. Looked up from germline, CDR1 is SGHAT and CDR2 is FQNNGV. This CDR3 region has 12 residues. CDR3 sequence: CASSPSVGELFF. In DNA, the CDR3 is TGTGCCAGCAGCCCCTCGGTCGGGGAGCTGTTTTTT.

V is TRBV6-5 and J is TRBJ2-3; 9 positions agree with TRBD1. J lost 5 bases, V lost 2 bases, and 8 bases had no gene match. Germline V gives CDR1 MNHEY, CDR2 SVGAGI. The CDR3 runs 16 residues. The CDR3 DNA sequence: TGTGCCAGCAGTTACATCGGGACAGGGTTTCGAGATACGCAGTATTTT. Translation: CASSYIGTGFRDTQYF.

This chain connects TRBV12-2 to TRBJ2-3; no DNA check was done on the table's D call, TRBD2. TRBV12-2 has pseudogene status. The CDR3 loop spans 15 amino acids. The CDR3 reads CASRLDRSAADTQYF. The CDR3 DNA sequence: TGTGCAAGTCGCTTAGATAGGAGCGCGGCAGATACGCAGTATTTT.

The rearrangement joins TRBV11-2 to TRBJ2-1; possible D gene TRBD2, 6 bases. The CDR3 consists of 12 residues. The V end lost 5 bases, the J end lost 7 bases, and 9 bases lay between the germline ends. From germline, CDR1 is SGHAT and CDR2 FQNNGV. CDR3 DNA sequence: TGTGCCAGCAGCCAAAGCGGGAATGAGCAGTTCTTC. Amino acid sequence: CASSQSGNEQFF.

This clone appeared once. The rearrangement joins TRBV28 to TRBJ1-2, with 8 bases matching TRBD1. This CDR3 spans 14 amino acids. After removal of 3 bases from V and 4 bases from J, the junction contained 4 bases not matched to a gene. Germline V CDR1 and CDR2: MDHEN, SYDVKM. In DNA, the CDR3 is TGTGCCAGCAGTTTGGGACAGGTGGGCTATGGCTACACCTTC. This encodes CASSLGQVGYGYTF.

The chain links TRBV7-2 to TRBJ1-2; D gene ambiguous. V was pared by 4 bases and J by 5 bases, with 17 bases between. Per the germline V gene, CDR1 is SGHTA and CDR2 is FQGNSA. CDR3 length: 15 amino acids. The CDR3 DNA sequence: TGTGCCAGCAGCTACACACTACGTGACGGGTATGGCTACACCTTC. Translation: CASSYTLRDGYGYTF.

This clone was observed a handful of times. The chain combines TRBV5-4 with TRBJ1-2, with D tentatively TRBD1 (6 bases). From germline, CDR1 is SGHNT and CDR2 YYREEE (reference sequence). Trimming removed 1 base from V and 4 bases from J, with 11 bases in between. The CDR3 is 14 residues long. The CDR3 sequence is CASSLTGMGYGYTF. CDR3 DNA: TGTGCCAGCAGCTTGACAGGGATGGGCTATGGCTACACCTTC.

This clone has just a few counts. This CDR3 reads CASSQRGVGYEQYF. The CDR3 nucleotides read TGTGCCAGCTCTCAGCGGGGGGTTGGGTACGAGCAGTACTTC. The genes are TRBV2 and TRBJ2-7; 9 nucleotides align to TRBD2. V gave up 8 bases and J gave up 4 bases; unmatched junction bases: 9. The CDR3 is 14 residues long. The germline V gene has CDR1 SNHLY and CDR2 FYNNEI.

The chain uses TRBV6-6 and TRBJ1-1; no reliable D call. The length of the CDR3 is 12 residues. Germline CDR1 is MNHNY and CDR2 is SVGAGI (reference sequence). Trimming removed 0 bases at V and 8 bases at J, with 7 bases between. CDR3 loop: CASSYSEGEAFF. DNA for the CDR3: TGTGCCAGCAGTTACTCTGAGGGAGAAGCTTTCTTT.

V usage is TRBV5-1 and J usage is TRBJ2-1, with D perhaps TRBD1 (5 bases). Germline V gene sequence: CDR1 SGHRS, CDR2 YFSETQ. The CDR3 sequence is 14 residues long. Trimming took off 2 bases at V and 3 bases at J, with 9 bases between the two ends. The CDR3: CASSFRTNYNEQFF. CDR3 DNA: TGCGCCAGCAGCTTTCGGACAAACTACAATGAGCAGTTCTTC.

The chain has TRBV27 and TRBJ1-1; D gene unclear. CDR3 length: 14 residues. V lost 7 bases, J lost 5 bases, and 17 bases lay in between. Germline loops: CDR1 MNHEY, CDR2 SMNVEV (reference sequence). This chain's CDR3 is CASTRIGESTEAFF. The CDR3 region has the DNA TGTGCCAGCACCAGGATCGGGGAGTCGACTGAAGCTTTCTTT.

This clone was seen once. The chain carries TRBV4-2 and TRBJ2-1; 12 bases agree with TRBD2. This CDR3 comprises 16 residues. CDR1 LGHNA and CDR2 YNFKEQ come from the germline V gene. Germline trimming cut 3 bases from V and 4 bases from J; bases unmatched to any gene: 4. The CDR3: CASSQTSGSNYNEQFF. CDR3 sequence (DNA): TGTGCCAGCAGCCAGACTAGCGGGAGTAATTACAATGAGCAGTTCTTC.

The rearrangement links TRBV2 to TRBJ1-2, with 7 bases lining up with TRBD1. The CDR3 covers 15 residues. Germline CDR1 and CDR2: SNHLY and FYNNEI. V lost 1 base, J lost 6 bases, and 8 bases stayed unmatched. The chain's CDR3 is CASSEEGTANNGYTF. The CDR3 coding sequence is TGTGCCAGCAGTGAAGAAGGGACAGCCAACAATGGCTACACCTTC.

The genes are TRBV5-5 and TRBJ2-7, with 10 bases that match TRBD2. The CDR3 has 16 residues. The germline CDR1 and CDR2 sequences are SGHKS and YYEKEE (reference sequence). The junction had 5 bases not matched to a gene; V was cut back by 0 bases and J by 2 bases. CDR3 in amino acids: CASSLGTSGLPYEQYF. CDR3 nucleotide sequence: TGTGCCAGCAGCTTGGGGACTAGCGGCCTCCCCTACGAGCAGTACTTC.